This record looks at one TCR beta chain sequence and its context. Its cognate antigen is unknown. The data derive from a study of beta chain features in type 1 diabetes. Overall study results and limits: Shortening of TCRB CDR3s, moderate but significant, appeared in all four CD4+ subsets of Type 1 diabetes patients. VDJ junctions from patients with type 1 diabetes contained fewer insertions and more deletions. Whether TCRB rearrangement is influenced by HLA type went unresolved here. The study found that naive, central memory and Treg TCRB repertoires appeared more similar in patients than in healthy donors.

Per the germline V gene, CDR1 is KGHSH and CDR2 is LQKENI. Between the trimmed V and J ends, which lost 6 bases and 2 bases, there was a span of 15 bases. CDR3 size: 15 residues. Expressed TCRB transcripts were sequenced because the entire RNA isolate underwent reverse transcription. The assay was immunoSEQ multiplex PCR, and TCRdb's table has in-frame clones only and misses some. Of roughly 300,000 clones in the sample, over 7% are singletons; the top ten hold around 1%. The sequence was collected from a man in his thirties or forties with type 1 diabetes. Sequenced: central memory CD4+ T cells from blood. The V gene is TRBV18, the J gene TRBJ2-3; D is perhaps TRBD1 (5 bases). CDR3 loop: CASSQRQYHTDTQYF. CDR3 DNA: TGTGCCAGCTCTCAACGACAGTACCACACAGATACGCAGTATTTT.